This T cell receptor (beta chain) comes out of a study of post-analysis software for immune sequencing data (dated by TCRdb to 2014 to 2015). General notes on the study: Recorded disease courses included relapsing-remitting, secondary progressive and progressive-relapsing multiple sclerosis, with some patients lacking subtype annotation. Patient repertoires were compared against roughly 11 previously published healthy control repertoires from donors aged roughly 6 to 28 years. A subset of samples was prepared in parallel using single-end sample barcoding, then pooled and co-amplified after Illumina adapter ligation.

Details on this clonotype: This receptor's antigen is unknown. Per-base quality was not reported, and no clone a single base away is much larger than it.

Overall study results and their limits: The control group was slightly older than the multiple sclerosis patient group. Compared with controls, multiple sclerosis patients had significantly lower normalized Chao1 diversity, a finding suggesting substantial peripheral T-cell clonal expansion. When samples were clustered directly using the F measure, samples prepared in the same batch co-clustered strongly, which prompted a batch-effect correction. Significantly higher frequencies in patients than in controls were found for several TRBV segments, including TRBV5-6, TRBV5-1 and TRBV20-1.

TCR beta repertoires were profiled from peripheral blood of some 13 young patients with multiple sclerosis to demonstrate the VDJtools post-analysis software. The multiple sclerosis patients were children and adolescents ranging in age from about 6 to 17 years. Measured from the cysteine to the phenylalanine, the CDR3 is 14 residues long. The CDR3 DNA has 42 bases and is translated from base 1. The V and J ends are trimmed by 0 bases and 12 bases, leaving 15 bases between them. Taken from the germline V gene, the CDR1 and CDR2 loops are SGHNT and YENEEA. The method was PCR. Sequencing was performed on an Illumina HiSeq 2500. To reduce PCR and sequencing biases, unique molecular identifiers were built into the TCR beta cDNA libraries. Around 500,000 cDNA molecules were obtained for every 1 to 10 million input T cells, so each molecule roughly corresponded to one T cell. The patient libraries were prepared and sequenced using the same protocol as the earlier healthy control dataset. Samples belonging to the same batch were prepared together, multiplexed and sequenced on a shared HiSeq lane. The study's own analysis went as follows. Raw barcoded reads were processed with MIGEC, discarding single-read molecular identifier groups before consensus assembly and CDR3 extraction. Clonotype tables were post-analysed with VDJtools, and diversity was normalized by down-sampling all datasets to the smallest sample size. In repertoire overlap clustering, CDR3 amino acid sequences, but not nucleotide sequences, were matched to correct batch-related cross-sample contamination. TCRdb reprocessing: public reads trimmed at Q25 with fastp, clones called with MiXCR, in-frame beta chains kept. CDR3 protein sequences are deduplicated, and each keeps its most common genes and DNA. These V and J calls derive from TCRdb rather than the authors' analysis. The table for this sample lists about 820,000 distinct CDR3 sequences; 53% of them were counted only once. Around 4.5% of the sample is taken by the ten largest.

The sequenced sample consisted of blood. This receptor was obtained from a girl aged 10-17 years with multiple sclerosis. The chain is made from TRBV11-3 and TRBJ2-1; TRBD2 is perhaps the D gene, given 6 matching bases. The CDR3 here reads CASSLDAGTPGQFF. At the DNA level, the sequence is TGTGCCAGCAGCTTAGACGCCGGGACTCCAGGGCAGTTCTTC.